Below are 17 T cell receptor beta chains sequenced from a single sample in a study of beta chain features in type 1 diabetes. Isolated RNA was reverse transcribed in full, so expressed TCRB transcripts were sequenced. The data were produced by immunoSEQ multiplex PCR, yet TCRdb's version contains in-frame clones alone and is incomplete. The sample records around 430,000 clones, around 28% being singletons. Input material: naive CD4+ T cells from blood. The receptor set was obtained from a man aged 18 to 29 in good health.

This clone was picked up a small number of times. The V and J genes are TRBV4-2 and TRBJ2-6; D unresolved. The CDR3 is 17 residues long. V lost 0 bases and J 2 bases, leaving 11 bases between the germline ends. In germline, CDR1 is LGHNA, CDR2 YNFKEQ. CDR3 sequence: CASSQESQVPGANVLTF. The CDR3 coding sequence is TGTGCCAGCAGCCAAGAAAGTCAAGTTCCTGGGGCCAACGTCCTGACTTTC.

The table lists this clone with a few counts. The chain carries TRBV14 and TRBJ2-7, with D tentatively TRBD1 (5 bases). The length of the CDR3 is 15 residues. The germline gives CDR1 SGHDN, CDR2 FVKESK. The ends were cut back, 4 bases at V and 0 bases at J, with 13 bases in the middle. In nucleotides, the CDR3 is TGTGCCAGCAGCCGGTGGGCAGGGAACTCCTACGAGCAGTACTTC. Translating it yields CASSRWAGNSYEQYF.

The gene calls are TRBV7-2 and TRBJ2-5; D possibly matches TRBD1 or TRBD2 (6 bases each). V lost 4 bases and J lost 4, with 13 bases in between. Germline V lookup: CDR1 SGHTA, CDR2 FQGNSA. This CDR3 is built from 14 residues. The CDR3 sequence: CASSSDWGAETQYF. The CDR3 DNA is TGTGCCAGCAGCTCGGATTGGGGGGCAGAGACCCAGTACTTC.

This chain uses TRBV30 with TRBJ1-4, with TRBD1 as a possible D gene (5 bases). The CDR3 has 14 residues. Deletions cut 0 bases from V and 5 bases from J, with 10 bases between. Per the germline V gene, CDR1 is GTSNPN and CDR2 is SVGIG (reference sequence). Here the CDR3 DNA reads TGTGCCTGGAGTGTACTATCAGGGAATGAAAAACTGTTTTTT. Amino acid sequence: CAWSVLSGNEKLFF. The full variable domain, with the rest looked up from reference TRBV30 and TRBJ1-4, is SQTIHQWPATLVQPVGSPLSLECTVEGTSNPNLYWYRQAAGRGLQLLFYSVGIGQISSEVPQNLSASRPQDRQFILSSKKLLLSDSGFYLCAWSVLSGNEKLFFGSGTQLSVL.

The rearrangement joins TRBV6-1 to TRBJ2-1; 12 bases align to TRBD2. This CDR3 contains 13 residues. Trimming cost V 9 bases and J 6 bases; bases outside gene matches: 3. The germline V gene has CDR1 MNHNS and CDR2 SASEGT. The CDR3 loop reads CASTLAGGNEQFF. CDR3 sequence (DNA): TGTGCCAGTACACTAGCGGGAGGCAATGAGCAGTTCTTC.

This clone was seen more than once but under ten times. The V and J genes are TRBV30 and TRBJ2-1, with D perhaps being TRBD1 or TRBD2 (5 bases each). The germline V and J ends were trimmed by 1 base and 5 bases, with 6 bases remaining between them. The CDR3 is 12 amino acids. CDR1 and CDR2 (germline): GTSNPN, SVGIG (reference sequence). The CDR3 protein is CAWSGGNNEQFF. The CDR3 region has the DNA TGTGCCTGGAGTGGGGGGAACAATGAGCAGTTCTTC.

The V and J genes are TRBV7-9 and TRBJ2-5; D assignment may be TRBD1 or TRBD2 (5 bases each). The length of the CDR3 is 15 residues. V was shortened by 5 bases and J by 1 base, with 14 bases between the two germline ends. Germline CDR1 is SEHNR and CDR2 is FQNEAQ (reference sequence). CDR3 residues: CASSGALGTQETQYF. The CDR3 DNA reads TGTGCCAGCAGCGGAGCCCTAGGGACCCAAGAGACCCAGTACTTC.

This chain uses TRBV18 with TRBJ2-7; D is possibly TRBD1 (5 bases). This CDR3 comprises 14 residues. The germline V gene encodes CDR1 KGHSH and CDR2 LQKENI. V dropped 3 bases and J dropped 3 bases, with 12 bases sitting between them. The CDR3 DNA follows: TGTGCCAGCTCACCTACGGCACAGGACTACGAGCAGTACTTC. It codes for CASSPTAQDYEQYF.

This clone has more than one count but fewer than ten. This sequence joins TRBV28 and TRBJ2-7, with D tentatively TRBD2 (5 bases). Trimming shortened V by 5 bases and J by 5 bases, and 16 bases separated the two germline ends. The CDR3 loop spans 14 amino acids. Per germline, CDR1 MDHEN and CDR2 SYDVKM. CDR3 DNA: TGTGCCAGCAGTGCTTGGGGAGCCTGGAACGAGCAGTACTTC. It yields the protein CASSAWGAWNEQYF.

This clone was detected only a few times. The V gene is TRBV28, the J gene TRBJ2-3; D uncertain. Trimming took off 0 bases at V and 1 base at J, with 5 bases between the two ends. In germline, CDR1 is MDHEN, CDR2 SYDVKM. This CDR3 contains 14 residues. The CDR3 nucleotides are TGTGCCAGCAGTTTATGGGTCGGCACAGATACGCAGTATTTT. Amino acids: CASSLWVGTDTQYF.

This clone has just a few counts. The CDR3, as DNA: TGCGCCAGCAGCTTGGCAGGGGCCCTCGAGACCCAGTACTTC. Amino acid sequence: CASSLAGALETQYF. The chain employs TRBV5-1 and TRBJ2-5, with D maybe TRBD1 (6 bases). V was pared by 0 bases and J by 5 bases, with 11 bases between. Germline V CDR1 and CDR2: SGHRS, YFSETQ. The CDR3 totals 14 residues.

This clone appeared a few times. This chain connects TRBV29-1 to TRBJ2-7; tentative D call: TRBD2 (6 bases). This CDR3 contains 15 residues. The germline V and J ends were trimmed by 3 bases and 0 bases, with 15 bases remaining between them. From germline, CDR1 is SQVTM and CDR2 ANQGSEA. CDR3 bases: TGCAGCGTTGATCTTGGAGGGCACAGCTCCTACGAGCAGTACTTC. Amino acids: CSVDLGGHSSYEQYF.

CDR3 sequence: CASSPGLSPDTQYF. CDR3 DNA: TGTGCCAGCTCACCGGGACTAAGCCCGGATACGCAGTATTTT. The V gene is TRBV18, the J gene TRBJ2-3, with 7 bases matching TRBD2. V lost 3 bases, J lost 6 bases, and 6 bases stayed unmatched. Germline V gene data show CDR1 as KGHSH and CDR2 as LQKENI. This CDR3 has 14 amino acids. The full variable domain, in which reference TRBV18 and TRBJ2-3 provide the parts outside the CDR3, is NAGVMQNPRHLVRRRGQEARLRCSPMKGHSHVYWYRQLPEEGLKFMVYLQKENIIDESGMPKERFSAEFPKEGPSILRIQQVVRGDSAAYFCASSPGLSPDTQYFGPGTRLTVL.

This clone was counted between two and nine times. Other DNA sequences in this specimen translate into the identical CDR3. This chain links TRBV30 with TRBJ1-1; D not certain. The CDR3 consists of 13 residues. Between the trimmed V and J ends, which lost 0 bases and 1 base, there was a span of 6 bases. CDR1 and CDR2 from the germline V gene are GTSNPN and SVGIG (reference sequence). The CDR3 DNA reads TGTGCCTGGAGTGTCGGTGGGAACACTGAAGCTTTCTTT. It codes for CAWSVGGNTEAFF.

The chain links TRBV30 to TRBJ1-2, with D perhaps matching TRBD1 (5 bases). CDR3 length: 13 amino acids. The V end was cut by 1 base, the J end by 7 bases, with 13 bases between. Germline V CDR1 and CDR2: GTSNPN, SVGIG (reference sequence). The CDR3: CAWSEARAGGYTF. CDR3 nucleotide sequence: TGTGCCTGGAGTGAGGCCAGGGCAGGTGGCTACACCTTC.

This clone showed up just a few times. The chain links TRBV28 to TRBJ1-1; D ambiguous. Trimming took 7 bases from V and 4 from J, leaving 10 bases between them. This CDR3 is 12 amino acids long. Germline CDR1 MDHEN, CDR2 SYDVKM. The CDR3 loop reads CASNSLGTEAFF. The DNA of the CDR3 is TGTGCCAGCAATAGCCTGGGCACTGAAGCTTTCTTT. The full variable domain, with the rest looked up from reference TRBV28 and TRBJ1-1, is DVKVTQSSRYLVKRTGEKVFLECVQDMDHENMFWYRQDPGLGLRLIYFSYDVKMKEKGDIPEGYSVSREKKERFSLILESASTNQTSMYLCASNSLGTEAFFGQGTRLTVV.

The table lists this clone with a few counts. The chain joins TRBV27 to TRBJ2-1; D is uncertain. CDR3 length equals 12 residues. V lost 4 bases, J lost 6 bases, and 7 bases lay in between. In germline, CDR1 is MNHEY, CDR2 SMNVEV (reference sequence). The CDR3 DNA sequence: TGTGCCAGCAGTTACCCTTCCAATGAGCAGTTCTTC. Its protein is CASSYPSNEQFF.